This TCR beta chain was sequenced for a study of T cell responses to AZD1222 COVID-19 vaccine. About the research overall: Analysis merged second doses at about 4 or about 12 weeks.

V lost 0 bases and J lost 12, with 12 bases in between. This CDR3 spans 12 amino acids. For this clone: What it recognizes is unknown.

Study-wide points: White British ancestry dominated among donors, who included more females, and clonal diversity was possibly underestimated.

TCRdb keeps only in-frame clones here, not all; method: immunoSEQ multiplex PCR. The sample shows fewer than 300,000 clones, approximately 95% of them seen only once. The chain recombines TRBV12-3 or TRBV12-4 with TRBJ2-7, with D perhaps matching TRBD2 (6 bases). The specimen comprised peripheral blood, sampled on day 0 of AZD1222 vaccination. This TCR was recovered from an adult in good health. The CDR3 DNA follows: TGTGCCAGCAGTTTAGCGCGGGGTGGTCGGTACTTC. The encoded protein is CASSLARGGRYF.